The clone carrying this T cell receptor beta chain was seen once. Its matching antigen is unknown. The data belong to a study of OX40 agonist ivuxolimab in advanced cancers. For the study at large: Given to patients was ivuxolimab, an agonistic anti-OX40 (CD134) antibody. Whole-study findings and limits: Partial responders treated at 0.1-3.0 mg/kg exhibited clonal expansion among the lowest measured. The study observed clonal expansion of CD4+ and CD8+ blood T cells by week 6 at 0.1 to 3.0 mg/kg.

Looked up from germline, CDR1 is MNHEY and CDR2 is SVGAGI. CDR3 length: 15 amino acids. V was clipped by 6 bases and J by 8 bases; unmatched bases: 11. Baseline, cycle 4 day 1, and cycle 7 day 1 were the blood sampling points. The protocol was immunoSEQ multiplex PCR, while the TCRdb copy is restricted to in-frame clones and leaves out a portion. In the table there are fewer than 60,000 clones, around 87% of which are singletons. This clonotype originated in an adult with an advanced solid tumor such as melanoma, head and neck, liver or kidney cancer. The chain links TRBV6-5 to TRBJ2-1; 9 bases are shared with TRBD1. The sample here was CD4+ or CD8+ T cells sorted from blood, taken in a trial of the OX40 agonist ivuxolimab. CDR3 sequence: CASSLGQGVGDEQFF. The DNA of the CDR3 is TGTGCCAGCAGCTTGGGACAGGGAGTAGGTGATGAGCAGTTCTTC.